Shown below are 29 T cell receptor beta chains from a single sample sequenced in a study of blood T cell repertoires in COVID-19. The repertoire was sequenced with immunoSEQ multiplex PCR; TCRdb's copy has only in-frame clones and lacks some. The profile shows more than 200,000 clones, about 85% of them singletons. The sequenced sample was peripheral blood. These TCRs come from a woman older than 75 with COVID-19, enrolled during active disease.

The chain is built from TRBV5-1 and TRBJ2-7, with 9 positions matching TRBD1. The length of the CDR3 is 13 residues. Germline V gene data show CDR1 as SGHRS and CDR2 as YFSETQ. The J segment lost 6 bases and the V segment lost 2 bases, leaving 3 bases of the junction unmatched. The CDR3 loop is CASSFSTGGEQYF. The CDR3 DNA reads TGCGCCAGCAGCTTTTCGACAGGGGGCGAGCAGTACTTC.

The chain links TRBV10-3 to TRBJ2-7; 12 nucleotides line up with TRBD2. The germline CDR1 and CDR2 sequences are ENHRY and SYGVKD. This CDR3 contains 14 residues. After removal of 10 bases from V and 4 bases from J, the junction contained 8 bases not matched to a gene. The chain's CDR3 is CATVLTSGGYEQYF. CDR3 coding DNA: TGTGCCACCGTCCTGACTAGCGGGGGTTACGAGCAGTACTTC.

This clone was counted a few times. The chain carries TRBV19 and TRBJ1-2; D unresolved. CDR1 is LNHDA and CDR2 is SQIVND in the germline V gene (reference sequence). V was cut by 8 bases and J by 3 bases, with 10 bases left in between. The CDR3 length is 12 residues. CDR3 residues: CASQGAYYGYTF. The CDR3, as DNA: TGTGCCAGTCAAGGAGCTTACTATGGCTACACCTTC.

This chain joins TRBV18 and TRBJ1-1, with 10 bases lining up with TRBD1. Germline V CDR1 and CDR2: KGHSH, LQKENI. Trimming at V came to 8 bases and at J to 2 bases, leaving 5 bases not matched to a gene. The CDR3 is 14 residues long. The CDR3 nucleotides are TGTGCCAGCACCCGGGACAGGGGTAACACTGAAGCTTTCTTT. Residues: CASTRDRGNTEAFF.

This clone has only one observation. The rearrangement links TRBV6-5 to TRBJ2-1; 7 positions match TRBD1. Germline assignment: CDR1 MNHEY and CDR2 SVGAGI. The CDR3 extends over 14 amino acids. Trimming at V came to 5 bases and at J to 2 bases, leaving 3 bases not matched to a gene. CDR3: CASSRQGPYNEQFF. The DNA for the CDR3 is TGTGCCAGCAGTAGACAGGGTCCCTACAATGAGCAGTTCTTC.

This sequence joins TRBV6-2 or TRBV6-3 and TRBJ2-7; unclear D gene. CDR1 and CDR2 (germline): MNHEY, SVGEGT. The ends were cut back, 4 bases at V and 2 bases at J, with 9 bases in the middle. This CDR3 is built from 13 residues. The CDR3 nucleotides are TGTGCCAGCAGTTGGCCAGGTACCTACGAGCAGTACTTC. Its protein is CASSWPGTYEQYF.

The chain combines TRBV5-1 with TRBJ1-5, with TRBD1 matching over 9 bases. This CDR3 comprises 15 residues. Per the germline V gene, CDR1 is SGHRS and CDR2 is YFSETQ. V lost 2 bases and J lost 3; bases outside the gene matches: 3. CDR3 region: CASSLGTGINQPQHF. CDR3 nucleotide sequence: TGCGCCAGCAGCTTAGGGACAGGGATCAATCAGCCCCAGCATTTT.

The CDR3 bases are TGTGCCAGCACGAAGGGGGGGTTAGGTTCCTACGAGCAGTACTTC. It codes for CASTKGGLGSYEQYF. The gene calls are TRBV28 and TRBJ2-7, with D perhaps matching TRBD2 (7 bases). Germline assignment: CDR1 MDHEN and CDR2 SYDVKM. V shed 7 bases and J shed 1 base, with 17 bases lying between them. The CDR3 loop spans 15 amino acids.

CDR3 sequence reads: CATLPGEGQPQHF. The CDR3 nucleotides read TGTGCCACTTTACCCGGGGAGGGACAGCCCCAGCATTTT. The rearrangement uses TRBV6-6 and TRBJ1-5; D not certain. Germline lookup yields CDR1 MNHNY and CDR2 SVGAGI (reference sequence). Trimming left V 10 bases short and J 7 bases short, with 17 bases between. The CDR3 has 13 residues.

This clone was seen a single time. CDR3 region: CASSVSGSGTEAFF. Written as DNA, the CDR3 is TGTGCCAGCAGCGTCTCAGGGTCGGGCACTGAAGCTTTCTTT. The chain uses TRBV9 and TRBJ1-1; possible D gene TRBD1, 5 bases. There are 14 residues in the CDR3. V was trimmed by 2 bases and J by 4 bases, leaving 12 bases between them. Germline lookup yields CDR1 SGDLS and CDR2 YYNGEE.

In this sample, this clone turned up once. The chain uses TRBV7-3 and TRBJ2-1; 13 bases agree with TRBD2. Trimming took 3 bases from V and 4 from J; bases not matched to a gene: 0. The CDR3 has 15 amino acids. Germline CDR1 is SGHTA and CDR2 is FQGTGA. In DNA, the CDR3 is TGTGCCAGCAGCTTGACTAGCGGGAGGTACAATGAGCAGTTCTTC. This codes for CASSLTSGRYNEQFF. Full variable domain (missing parts from reference TRBV7-3 and TRBJ2-1): GAGVSQTPSNKVTEKGKYVELRCDPISGHTALYWYRQSLGQGPEFLIYFQGTGAADDSGLPNDRFFAVRPEGSVSTLKIQRTERGDSAVYLCASSLTSGRYNEQFFGPGTRLTVL.

The chain employs TRBV7-8 and TRBJ1-1; 8 bases map to TRBD1. This CDR3 comprises 12 residues. V trimming: 3 bases; J trimming: 11 bases; junction bases outside the gene matches: 5. The germline V gene encodes CDR1 SGHVS and CDR2 FQNEAQ. The CDR3 bases are TGTGCCAGCAGCTTTCTCAGGGGGCTGGCTTTCTTT. Amino acid sequence: CASSFLRGLAFF.

The chain joins TRBV30 to TRBJ2-7, with 8 bases matching TRBD1. This CDR3 has 12 amino acids. The V segment lost 5 bases and the J segment 2 bases; nucleotides outside the gene matches: 2. Per germline, CDR1 GTSNPN and CDR2 SVGIG (reference sequence). CDR3 residues: CAWGDRTYEQYF. CDR3 coding DNA: TGTGCCTGGGGGGACAGGACCTACGAGCAGTACTTC.

The chain carries TRBV25-1 and TRBJ1-2, with D maybe TRBD1 (5 bases). Per the germline V gene, CDR1 is MGHDK and CDR2 is SYGVNS. This CDR3 has 13 amino acids. Trimming removed 2 bases at V and 2 bases at J, with 6 bases between. CDR3: CASSERQNYGYTF. The CDR3 region has the DNA TGTGCCAGCAGTGAACGACAGAACTATGGCTACACCTTC.

V is TRBV11-3 and J is TRBJ2-1; TRBD2 matches 7 bases. With V trimmed by 1 base and J by 5 bases, 2 bases remained unmatched. The CDR3 is 14 residues long. In germline, CDR1 is SGHNT, CDR2 YENEEA. In DNA, the CDR3 is TGTGCCAGCAGCTTAGCGGGACTAAACAATGAGCAGTTCTTC. Translation gives CASSLAGLNNEQFF.

The chain combines TRBV5-4 with TRBJ1-1, with a possible D match to TRBD1 (5 bases). CDR3 length equals 13 residues. Trimming shortened V by 7 bases and J by 1 base, and 11 bases separated the two germline ends. Germline lookup yields CDR1 SGHNT and CDR2 YYREEE (reference sequence). The CDR3 sequence is CASQTAPNTEAFF. The CDR3 nucleotides read TGTGCCAGCCAGACAGCCCCGAACACTGAAGCTTTCTTT.

The rearrangement joins TRBV7-9 to TRBJ1-1; TRBD1 matches at 10 bases. J gave up 3 bases and V 4 bases, and 2 bases lay outside the gene matches. The CDR3 totals 14 residues. Germline values: CDR1 SEHNR, CDR2 FQNEAQ (reference sequence). CDR3 bases: TGTGCCAGCAGCTACGGACAGGGGGACACTGAAGCTTTCTTT. Its protein is CASSYGQGDTEAFF.

The rearrangement joins TRBV7-9 to TRBJ2-6; D not resolved. The CDR3 runs 13 residues. V was pared by 8 bases and J by 0 bases, with 5 bases between. Germline CDR1 reads SEHNR; CDR2 reads FQNEAQ (reference sequence). The chain's CDR3 is CASRVSGANVLTF. The CDR3 nucleotides are TGTGCCAGCCGCGTCTCTGGGGCCAACGTCCTGACTTTC.

This clone has a handful of counts. V gene TRBV5-4 combines with J gene TRBJ2-7, with D possibly being TRBD2 (5 bases). This CDR3 is 14 amino acids long. Germline CDR1 is SGHNT and CDR2 is YYREEE (reference sequence). The V gene lost 0 bases and the J gene lost 5 bases, with 12 bases spanning the gap. The CDR3 here is CASSLGGLSDEQYF. Here the CDR3 DNA reads TGTGCCAGCAGCTTGGGCGGACTCTCAGACGAGCAGTACTTC. Looking up the rest from reference TRBV5-4 and TRBJ2-7 gives the full variable domain: ETGVTQSPTHLIKTRGQQVTLRCSSQSGHNTVSWYQQALGQGPQFIFQYYREEENGRGNFPPRFSGLQFPNYSSELNVNALELDDSALYLCASSLGGLSDEQYFGPGTRLTVT.

J is TRBJ2-1 and V is TRBV10-3; D might be TRBD1 (6 bases). Germline CDR1 and CDR2: ENHRY and SYGVKD. Between the trimmed V and J ends, which lost 2 bases and 2 bases, there was a span of 10 bases. CDR3 size: 15 residues. CDR3 nucleotide sequence: TGTGCCATCAGTGAGCAAGGGACAACCTACAATGAGCAGTTCTTC. Protein product: CAISEQGTTYNEQFF.

The rearrangement links TRBV25-1 to TRBJ1-6, with 10 bases that match TRBD1. CDR3 length: 15 residues. The J segment lost 5 bases and the V segment lost 3 bases, leaving 1 base of the junction unmatched. Germline CDR1 MGHDK, CDR2 SYGVNS. CDR3 coding DNA: TGTGCCAGCAGTGAGGGGACAGGGGATAATTCACCCCTCCACTTT. Protein: CASSEGTGDNSPLHF.

This clone was detected only a few times. The CDR3 DNA follows: TGTGCCAGCGGACAGGGAGGAAGTCAGCCCCAGCATTTT. Its translation is CASGQGGSQPQHF. V and J are TRBV2 and TRBJ1-5; TRBD1 aligns across 8 bases. Germline values: CDR1 SNHLY, CDR2 FYNNEI. Trimming at V came to 8 bases and at J to 6 bases, leaving 6 bases not matched to a gene. The CDR3 covers 13 residues.

The rearrangement uses TRBV28 and TRBJ2-7; TRBD2 matches 7 bases. CDR3 length equals 13 residues. The J segment lost 4 bases and the V segment lost 8 bases, leaving 8 bases of the junction unmatched. The germline V gene has CDR1 MDHEN and CDR2 SYDVKM. The DNA of the CDR3 is TGTGCCAGCGCTGGGGGGGGTTTGTACGAGCAGTACTTC. This sequence encodes CASAGGGLYEQYF.

The chain uses TRBV5-5 and TRBJ2-5, with TRBD2 matching 8 bases. The germline V gene encodes CDR1 SGHKS and CDR2 YYEKEE (reference sequence). J was trimmed by 2 bases and V by 1 base; bases with no gene match: 4. The CDR3 totals 15 residues. CDR3 DNA: TGTGCCAGCAGCTTGTTCGGGGGGGAACAAGAGACCCAGTACTTC. Amino acids: CASSLFGGEQETQYF.

The chain recombines TRBV28 with TRBJ2-7; a weak D match, TRBD2 (6 bases). Trimming removed 7 bases at V and 2 bases at J, with 18 bases between. The CDR3 contains 15 residues. Germline lookup yields CDR1 MDHEN and CDR2 SYDVKM. CDR3 sequence reads: CASTVGSGLTYEQYF. The CDR3 bases are TGTGCCAGCACGGTAGGAAGCGGGCTCACCTACGAGCAGTACTTC.

V gene TRBV5-1 combines with J gene TRBJ1-1; weak D call: TRBD1 (6 bases). V gave up 4 bases and J gave up 1 base, with 14 bases separating them. The CDR3 consists of 15 residues. Germline loops: CDR1 SGHRS, CDR2 YFSETQ. The CDR3, as DNA: TGCGCCAGCAGCGTCGGGGGGCGGGCGAACACTGAAGCTTTCTTT. Protein: CASSVGGRANTEAFF.

This clone was observed a handful of times. The chain uses TRBV3-1 (or the pseudogene TRBV3-2) and TRBJ1-1; 8 nucleotides agree with TRBD1. The CDR3 extends over 13 amino acids. The trim removed 3 bases at V and 7 bases at J, leaving 4 bases unmatched. Germline V gives CDR1 LGHDT, CDR2 YNNKEL (reference sequence). The CDR3 DNA is TGTGCCAGCAGCCACCCAGGGGGCGGTGAAGCTTTCTTT. Protein product: CASSHPGGGEAFF.

The chain couples TRBV5-1 to TRBJ1-3, with D possibly being TRBD1 (5 bases). Trimming removed 0 bases from V and 5 bases from J, with 9 bases in between. The CDR3 length is 14 residues. The V gene's germline CDR1 is SGHRS and CDR2 YFSETQ. CDR3 residues: CASSLEGDRNTIYF. CDR3 coding DNA: TGCGCCAGCAGCTTGGAAGGGGATCGAAACACCATATATTTT.

The chain is built from TRBV28 and TRBJ2-5; D gene ambiguous. This CDR3 is 13 amino acids long. Germline loops: CDR1 MDHEN, CDR2 SYDVKM. The germline V and J ends were trimmed by 2 bases and 6 bases, with 10 bases remaining between them. In nucleotides, the CDR3 is TGTGCCAGCAGTTTAATCAGTCCCCAGACCCAGTACTTC. This gives the protein CASSLISPQTQYF.